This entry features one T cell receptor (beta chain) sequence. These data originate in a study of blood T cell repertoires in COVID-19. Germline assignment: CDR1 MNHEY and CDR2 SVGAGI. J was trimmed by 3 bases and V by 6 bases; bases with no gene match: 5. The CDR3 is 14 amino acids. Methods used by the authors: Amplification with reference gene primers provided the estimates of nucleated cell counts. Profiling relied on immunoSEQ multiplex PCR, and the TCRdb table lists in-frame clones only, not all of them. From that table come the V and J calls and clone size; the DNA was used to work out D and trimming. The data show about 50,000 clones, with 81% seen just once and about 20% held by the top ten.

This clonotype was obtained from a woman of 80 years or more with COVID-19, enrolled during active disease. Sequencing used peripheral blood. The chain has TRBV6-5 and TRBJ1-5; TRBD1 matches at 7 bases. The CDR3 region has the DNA TGTGCCAGCAGACAGGGGTCGGTCAATCAGCCCCAGCATTTT. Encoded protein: CASRQGSVNQPQHF.